A selection of T cell receptor beta chains follows, all from one sample in a study of blood T cells in healthy people across ages. In TCRdb, the 5' RACE reads were re-called with MiXCR into one record per CDR3 protein. The top ten hold about 16% of the sample, which has roughly 650,000 distinct CDR3 sequences, roughly 32% seen once. Sequencing was carried out using blood. The receptors derive from a woman of 80 years or more in good health. CDR3s include the opening cysteine and the closing phenylalanine or tryptophan. The listing skips clone size in some rows; elsewhere it reads once, few, many or a size class.

j_gene | v_gene | abundance | CDR3aa
TRBJ2-1 | TRBV19 | many | CASAGFSYNEQFF
TRBJ2-1 | TRBV5-1 | - | CAGSWGQVGEQFF
TRBJ2-3 | TRBV10-3 | many | CAIRLTSGGTDTQYF
TRBJ1-4 | TRBV4-2 | few | CASSQALGTGGQNEKLFF
TRBJ2-7 | TRBV3-1 | - | CASSQDAGSYEQYF
TRBJ2-7 | TRBV6-1 | few | CASRQQTIREQYF
TRBJ1-5 | TRBV12-3/TRBV12-4 | many | CASSSGYRYSNQPQHF
TRBJ2-4 | TRBV7-2 | - | CASSPGQGDIQYF
TRBJ1-1 | TRBV7-9 | many | CASSLSSRVEAFF
TRBJ1-5 | TRBV5-1 | - | CASSLEAGGSNQPQHF
TRBJ2-5 | TRBV11-2 | - | CASSLDGRGAGEQYF
TRBJ2-1 | TRBV19 | few | CASSIDSFGGEQFF
TRBJ2-2 | TRBV7-3 | few | CASSLQGGANTGELFF
TRBJ1-5 | TRBV20-1 | - | CSASPEGSNQPQHF
TRBJ2-7 | TRBV29-1 | - | CSVARGDLGAYEQYF
TRBJ2-7 | TRBV20-1 | few | CSAAPGGSYEQYF
TRBJ2-7 | TRBV10-3 | many | CAIKTASYEQYF